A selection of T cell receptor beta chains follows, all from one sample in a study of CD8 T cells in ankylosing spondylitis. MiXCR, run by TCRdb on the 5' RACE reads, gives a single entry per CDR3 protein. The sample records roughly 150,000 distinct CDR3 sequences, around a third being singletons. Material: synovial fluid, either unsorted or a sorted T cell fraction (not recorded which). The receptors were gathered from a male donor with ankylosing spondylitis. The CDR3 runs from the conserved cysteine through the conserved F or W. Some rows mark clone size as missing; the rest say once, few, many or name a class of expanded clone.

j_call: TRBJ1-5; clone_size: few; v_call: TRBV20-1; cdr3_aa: CSARPSGTGHQPQHF
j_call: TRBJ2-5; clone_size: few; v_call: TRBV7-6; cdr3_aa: CASSLTGGILQETQYF
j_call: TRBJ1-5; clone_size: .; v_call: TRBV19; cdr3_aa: CASTGRDNQPQHF
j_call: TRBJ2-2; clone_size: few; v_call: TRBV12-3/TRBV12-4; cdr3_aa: CASSLGVVRPTNTGELFF
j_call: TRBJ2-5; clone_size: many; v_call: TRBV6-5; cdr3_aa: CASGSEQETQYF
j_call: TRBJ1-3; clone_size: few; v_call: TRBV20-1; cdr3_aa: CSASPAGAGNTIYF
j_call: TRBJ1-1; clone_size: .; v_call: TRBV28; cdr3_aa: CASSSTGSANTEAFF
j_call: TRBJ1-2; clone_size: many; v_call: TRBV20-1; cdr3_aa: CSAGATGDSGYTF
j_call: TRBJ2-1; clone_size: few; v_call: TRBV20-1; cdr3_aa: CSARPAGDLRGTQFF
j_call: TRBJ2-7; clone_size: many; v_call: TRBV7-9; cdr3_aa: CASSLTGYEQYF
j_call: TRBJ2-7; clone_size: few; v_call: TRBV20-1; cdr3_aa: CSASPDGYHYEQYF
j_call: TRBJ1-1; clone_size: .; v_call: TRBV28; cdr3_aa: CASSLSGVWTEAFF
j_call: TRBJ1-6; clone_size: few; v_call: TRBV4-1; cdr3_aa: CASSQSPPDEGSPLHF
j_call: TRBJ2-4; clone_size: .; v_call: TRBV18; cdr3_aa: CASSRLQGPENIQYF
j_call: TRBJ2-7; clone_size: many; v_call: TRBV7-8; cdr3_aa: CASSPGLSESSYEQYF
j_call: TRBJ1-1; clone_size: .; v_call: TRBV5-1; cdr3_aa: CASSPGDRGTTEAFF
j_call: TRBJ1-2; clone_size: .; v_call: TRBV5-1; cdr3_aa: CASSPETRGLPYTF
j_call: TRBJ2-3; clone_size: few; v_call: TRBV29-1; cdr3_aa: CTCSTDTQYF
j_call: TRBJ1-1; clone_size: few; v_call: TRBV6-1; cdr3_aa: CASSEGGNTEAFF
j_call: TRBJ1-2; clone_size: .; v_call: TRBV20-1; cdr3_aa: CSAGAAGRGGYGYTF
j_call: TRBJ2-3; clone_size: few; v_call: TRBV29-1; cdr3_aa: CSVTVAGSTDTQYF
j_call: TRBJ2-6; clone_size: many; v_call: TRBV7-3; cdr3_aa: CASSLIGTEFFSGANVLTF
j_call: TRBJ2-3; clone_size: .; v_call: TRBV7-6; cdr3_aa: CASSPRTSGFTDTQYF
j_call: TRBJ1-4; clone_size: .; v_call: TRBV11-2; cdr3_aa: CASSSGQGDEKLFF
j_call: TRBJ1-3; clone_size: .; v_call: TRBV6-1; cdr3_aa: CASSEDGARGNTIYF
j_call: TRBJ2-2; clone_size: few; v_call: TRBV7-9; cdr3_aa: CASSLLDGELFF
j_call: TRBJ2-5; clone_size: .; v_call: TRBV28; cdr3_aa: CASSSSPEPQYF
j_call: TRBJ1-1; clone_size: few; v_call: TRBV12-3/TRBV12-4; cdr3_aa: CASSLFPDSEAFF
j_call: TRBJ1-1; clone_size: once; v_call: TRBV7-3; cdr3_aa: CASSPGDRGNTEAFF
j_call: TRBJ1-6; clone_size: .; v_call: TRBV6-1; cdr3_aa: CASSTPVWGSPLHF
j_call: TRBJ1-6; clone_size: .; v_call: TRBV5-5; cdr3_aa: CASSPGQGGRSPLHF
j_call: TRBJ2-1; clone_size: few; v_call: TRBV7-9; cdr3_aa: CASSPRSGSVYNEQFF
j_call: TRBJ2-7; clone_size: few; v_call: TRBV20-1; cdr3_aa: CSATKPQSGSYEQYF
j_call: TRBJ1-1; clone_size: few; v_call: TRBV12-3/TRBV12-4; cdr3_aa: CASRLGMNTEAFF
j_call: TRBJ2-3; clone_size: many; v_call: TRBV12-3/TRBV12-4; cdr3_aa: CASSFLRWGDTQYF
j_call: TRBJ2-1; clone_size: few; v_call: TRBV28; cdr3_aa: CASTLGGARYEQFF
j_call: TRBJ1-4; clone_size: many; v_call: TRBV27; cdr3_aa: CASSRRTATNEKLFF
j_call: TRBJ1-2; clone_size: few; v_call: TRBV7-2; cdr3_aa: CASSLGDRYGYTF
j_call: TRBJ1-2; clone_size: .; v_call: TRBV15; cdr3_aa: CATSKRQGNYGYTF
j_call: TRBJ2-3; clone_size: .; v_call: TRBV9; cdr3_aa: CASSVEASADSQYF
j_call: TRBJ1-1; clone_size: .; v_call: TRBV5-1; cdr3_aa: CASSLLIQGNTEAFF
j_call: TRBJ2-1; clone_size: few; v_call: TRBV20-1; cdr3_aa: CSASSGGADEQFF